This passage covers 25 T cell receptor beta chains from one sample sequenced in a study of T cell responses to AZD1222 COVID-19 vaccine. Some clones are missing from TCRdb's copy, which holds only in-frame ones; the method was immunoSEQ multiplex PCR. The sample lists about 150,000 clones; approximately 90% were seen once. The sample was peripheral blood, taken on day 0 of AZD1222 vaccination. These receptors all come from an adult in good health.

The rearrangement joins TRBV7-9 to TRBJ1-1; D unclear. There are 13 residues in the CDR3. V was clipped by 1 base and J by 6 bases, with 9 bases between them. Looked up from germline, CDR1 is SEHNR and CDR2 is FQNEAQ (reference sequence). The CDR3 here is CASSLEGGSEAFF. The DNA of the CDR3 is TGTGCCAGCAGCTTAGAAGGAGGTTCTGAAGCTTTCTTT. The full variable domain, its missing parts supplied by reference TRBV7-9 and TRBJ1-1, is DTGVSQNPRHKITKRGQNVTFRCDPISEHNRLYWYRQTLGQGPEFLTYFQNEAQLEKSRLLSDRFSAERPKGSFSTLEIQRTEQGDSAMYLCASSLEGGSEAFFGQGTRLTVV.

This clone was seen only once. V is TRBV7-9 and J is TRBJ2-5, with D uncertain. The length of the CDR3 is 14 residues. CDR1 is SEHNR and CDR2 is FQNEAQ in the germline V gene (reference sequence). The germline V and J ends were trimmed by 0 bases and 1 base, with 6 bases remaining between them. The CDR3, as DNA: TGTGCCAGCAGCTTAGCCCAGGCCCAAGAGACCCAGTACTTC. This translates into CASSLAQAQETQYF.

This clone appeared a few times. J is TRBJ2-7 and V is TRBV7-2; weak D call: TRBD1 (5 bases). Germline V gene data show CDR1 as SGHTA and CDR2 as FQGNSA. This CDR3 contains 15 residues. The V end was cut by 1 base, the J end by 3 bases, with 13 bases between. The chain's CDR3 is CASSLGSWGGYEQYF. The CDR3 nucleotides read TGTGCCAGCAGCTTAGGGTCGTGGGGCGGCTACGAGCAGTACTTC.

This chain connects TRBV27 to TRBJ2-5; 7 bases are shared with TRBD1. The CDR3 loop spans 14 amino acids. The trim removed 5 bases at V and 5 bases at J, leaving 8 bases unmatched. Germline V gives CDR1 MNHEY, CDR2 SMNVEV (reference sequence). CDR3 in amino acids: CASSLQQGLETQYF. The CDR3 nucleotides are TGTGCCAGCAGTCTGCAACAGGGGTTGGAGACCCAGTACTTC.

In DNA, the CDR3 is TGTGCCAGCAGAATCAGGAATAGCAATCAGCCCCAGCATTTT. This codes for CASRIRNSNQPQHF. V is TRBV6-5 and J is TRBJ1-5; D ambiguous. V lost 6 bases and J lost 0, with 9 bases in between. The germline CDR1 and CDR2 sequences are MNHEY and SVGAGI. There are 14 residues in the CDR3.

V usage is TRBV19 and J usage is TRBJ2-1; no clear D. The V end was cut by 5 bases, the J end by 8 bases, with 10 bases between. Germline CDR1 is LNHDA and CDR2 is SQIVND (reference sequence). The CDR3 consists of 12 residues. The CDR3 nucleotides read TGTGCCAGTAGTTCGGGCCCCTATGAGCAGTTCTTC. Its protein product is CASSSGPYEQFF.

This clone was detected only once. CDR3 sequence: CASSLRATDTQYF. In DNA form, the CDR3 reads TGCGCCAGCAGCTTGAGGGCCACAGATACGCAGTATTTT. V and J are TRBV5-1 and TRBJ2-3; D uncertain. The CDR3 consists of 13 residues. The V gene's germline CDR1 is SGHRS and CDR2 YFSETQ. The V end was cut by 1 base, the J end by 2 bases, with 5 bases between.

The V and J genes are TRBV30 and TRBJ1-3, with D unclear. This CDR3 has 16 amino acids. V lost 0 bases and J lost 0, with 12 bases in between. Germline loops: CDR1 GTSNPN, CDR2 SVGIG (reference sequence). CDR3 protein: CAWSVHLGSSGNTIYF. The CDR3 DNA is TGTGCCTGGAGTGTACATCTGGGGAGCTCTGGAAACACCATATATTTT.

In this sample, this clone turned up once. CDR3 residues: CASSAGQGETQYF. The CDR3 DNA reads TGTGCCAGTAGTGCCGGACAGGGGGAGACCCAGTACTTC. V gene TRBV19 combines with J gene TRBJ2-5, with 9 bases lining up with TRBD1. Germline-derived CDR1 and CDR2 are LNHDA and SQIVND (reference sequence). This CDR3 region has 13 residues. Trimming removed 5 bases from V and 5 bases from J; junction bases left unmatched: 3.

The chain combines TRBV28 with TRBJ2-7, with a weak D call TRBD2 (5 bases). Germline-derived CDR1 and CDR2 are MDHEN and SYDVKM. This CDR3 has 14 amino acids. Trimming cost V 2 bases and J 3 bases, with 11 bases left between them. The CDR3: CASSLGAGHYEQYF. DNA of the CDR3: TGTGCCAGCAGTTTAGGTGCGGGCCACTACGAGCAGTACTTC. The full variable domain, completed using reference TRBV28 and TRBJ2-7, is DVKVTQSSRYLVKRTGEKVFLECVQDMDHENMFWYRQDPGLGLRLIYFSYDVKMKEKGDIPEGYSVSREKKERFSLILESASTNQTSMYLCASSLGAGHYEQYFGPGTRLTVT.

V is TRBV5-1 and J is TRBJ2-3, with D maybe TRBD2 (5 bases). V shed 3 bases and J shed 2 bases, with 16 bases lying between them. This CDR3 contains 16 residues. Germline assignment: CDR1 SGHRS and CDR2 YFSETQ. The CDR3 loop is CASSSVVAQDTDTQYF. The CDR3 nucleotides are TGCGCCAGCAGCTCGGTCGTAGCGCAAGACACAGATACGCAGTATTTT.

The chain links TRBV21-1 to TRBJ1-2; the table calls TRBD1, which could not be checked here. TRBV21-1 is deemed a pseudogene. The CDR3 sequence is 14 residues long. CDR3 loop: CASSYWTGDCGYTF. The CDR3 bases are TGTGCCAGCAGCTATTGGACAGGGGATTGTGGCTACACCTTC.

The chain uses TRBV7-2 and TRBJ1-6; 11 bases agree with TRBD1. The length of the CDR3 is 15 residues. CDR1 and CDR2 (germline): SGHTA, FQGNSA. The ends lost 6 bases at V and 7 bases at J; junction bases unmatched: 5. CDR3 amino acids: CASRGDRGFNSPLHF. DNA for the CDR3: TGTGCCAGCAGAGGGGACAGGGGGTTCAATTCACCCCTCCACTTT.

The chain joins TRBV7-9 to TRBJ1-3; D uncertain. CDR3 length: 15 amino acids. V shed 1 base and J shed 2 bases, with 9 bases lying between them. The germline CDR1 and CDR2 sequences are SEHNR and FQNEAQ (reference sequence). The CDR3 coding sequence is TGTGCCAGCAGCTTAGAACCGAACACTGGAAACACCATATATTTT. Protein sequence: CASSLEPNTGNTIYF.

This chain links TRBV4-2 with TRBJ2-7; no reliable D call. The ends were cut back, 1 base at V and 0 bases at J, with 7 bases in the middle. The CDR3 totals 14 residues. From germline, CDR1 is LGHNA and CDR2 YNFKEQ. CDR3 protein: CASSQAGFSYEQYF. For the CDR3, the DNA is TGTGCCAGCAGCCAAGCCGGTTTCTCCTACGAGCAGTACTTC.

This clone was recorded once. This chain uses TRBV5-5 with TRBJ1-6; D call uncertain. This CDR3 is 12 amino acids long. Looked up from germline, CDR1 is SGHKS and CDR2 is YYEKEE (reference sequence). V dropped 1 base and J dropped 10 bases, with 6 bases sitting between them. In DNA, the CDR3 is TGTGCCAGCAGCTTGACGAGCTCACCCCTCCACTTT. Protein product: CASSLTSSPLHF.

The J gene is TRBJ2-6, the V gene TRBV19; D may be TRBD1 or TRBD2 (5 bases each). V lost 5 bases to trimming and J lost 0 bases, with 11 bases between them. Germline CDR1 is LNHDA and CDR2 is SQIVND (reference sequence). This CDR3 comprises 16 residues. Written as DNA, the CDR3 is TGTGCCAGTAGTGTAGGGGACCCCTCTGGGGCCAACGTCCTGACTTTC. Encoded protein: CASSVGDPSGANVLTF.

This rearrangement joins TRBV19 to TRBJ1-5; the match to TRBD1 covers 12 bases. This CDR3 is 14 amino acids long. CDR1 LNHDA and CDR2 SQIVND come from the germline V gene (reference sequence). Trimming at V came to 10 bases and at J to 6 bases, leaving 7 bases not matched to a gene. The CDR3 sequence is CATAGTGGFQPQHF. CDR3 DNA sequence: TGTGCCACCGCGGGGACAGGGGGCTTTCAGCCCCAGCATTTT.

V usage is TRBV29-1 and J usage is TRBJ2-7, with D perhaps assigned TRBD1 or TRBD2 (6 bases each). Germline CDR1 is SQVTM and CDR2 is ANQGSEA. This CDR3 spans 11 amino acids. V shed 3 bases and J shed 5 bases, with 8 bases lying between them. CDR3 sequence: CSVDGGHEQYF. The DNA of the CDR3 is TGCAGCGTTGACGGGGGCCACGAGCAGTACTTC.

This chain uses TRBV7-9 with TRBJ1-1, with TRBD1 identical over 8 bases. V shed 4 bases and J 4 bases; nucleotides not matched to a gene: 5. The CDR3 totals 14 residues. From germline, CDR1 is SEHNR and CDR2 FQNEAQ (reference sequence). The CDR3 region is CASSSQQGGTEAFF. In DNA, the CDR3 is TGTGCCAGCAGCTCACAACAGGGGGGCACTGAAGCTTTCTTT. Using reference TRBV7-9 and TRBJ1-1 for the parts outside the CDR3, the full variable domain is DTGVSQNPRHKITKRGQNVTFRCDPISEHNRLYWYRQTLGQGPEFLTYFQNEAQLEKSRLLSDRFSAERPKGSFSTLEIQRTEQGDSAMYLCASSSQQGGTEAFFGQGTRLTVV.

This clone was counted once. The rearrangement uses TRBV11-2 and TRBJ2-7; D is unresolved. The germline V gene encodes CDR1 SGHAT and CDR2 FQNNGV. The CDR3 runs to 14 residues. Trimming took off 4 bases at V and 3 bases at J, with 13 bases between the two ends. CDR3 amino acids: CASSSGPDLYEQYF. CDR3 bases: TGTGCCAGCAGCTCCGGACCAGATCTCTACGAGCAGTACTTC.

V and J are TRBV9 and TRBJ1-2, with TRBD1 as a possible D gene (6 bases). V gave up 0 bases and J gave up 6 bases, with 21 bases separating them. The CDR3 loop spans 17 amino acids. CDR1 is SGDLS, CDR2 YYNGEE, per germline. CDR3 sequence: CASSVGPLGQGRNGYTF. The CDR3 nucleotides are TGTGCCAGCAGCGTAGGTCCCTTGGGGCAGGGGCGGAATGGCTACACCTTC. Full variable domain (missing parts from reference TRBV9 and TRBJ1-2): DSGVTQTPKHLITATGQRVTLRCSPRSGDLSVYWYQQSLDQGLQFLIQYYNGEERAKGNILERFSAQQFPDLHSELNLSSLELGDSALYFCASSVGPLGQGRNGYTFGSGTRLTVV.

The chain joins TRBV28 to TRBJ1-1; D gene ambiguous. The germline CDR1 and CDR2 sequences are MDHEN and SYDVKM. V dropped 4 bases and J dropped 4 bases, with 10 bases sitting between them. The CDR3 has 13 residues. CDR3 coding DNA: TGTGCCAGCAGTTCGAGACCCACCACTGAAGCTTTCTTT. It translates to CASSSRPTTEAFF. Complete variable domain (other parts from reference TRBV28 and TRBJ1-1): DVKVTQSSRYLVKRTGEKVFLECVQDMDHENMFWYRQDPGLGLRLIYFSYDVKMKEKGDIPEGYSVSREKKERFSLILESASTNQTSMYLCASSSRPTTEAFFGQGTRLTVV.

The chain recombines TRBV27 with TRBJ2-5, with D tentatively TRBD2 (6 bases). Trimming stripped 6 bases from V and 5 bases from J, with 25 bases between. In germline, CDR1 is MNHEY, CDR2 SMNVEV (reference sequence). The CDR3 spans 17 residues. The CDR3 reads CASRVRGLERSRETQYF. CDR3 nucleotides: TGTGCCAGCAGGGTCCGGGGACTCGAGAGGTCCCGTGAGACCCAGTACTTC.

The chain couples TRBV11-3 to TRBJ2-7, with 8 bases aligning to TRBD2. CDR3 length: 14 residues. CDR1 is SGHNT, CDR2 YENEEA, per germline. The V and J ends lost 3 bases and 5 bases, in that order; junction bases with no gene match: 6. CDR3 nucleotides: TGTGCCAGCAGCTTTTCGGGGACTAGTAACGAGCAGTACTTC. It codes for CASSFSGTSNEQYF.